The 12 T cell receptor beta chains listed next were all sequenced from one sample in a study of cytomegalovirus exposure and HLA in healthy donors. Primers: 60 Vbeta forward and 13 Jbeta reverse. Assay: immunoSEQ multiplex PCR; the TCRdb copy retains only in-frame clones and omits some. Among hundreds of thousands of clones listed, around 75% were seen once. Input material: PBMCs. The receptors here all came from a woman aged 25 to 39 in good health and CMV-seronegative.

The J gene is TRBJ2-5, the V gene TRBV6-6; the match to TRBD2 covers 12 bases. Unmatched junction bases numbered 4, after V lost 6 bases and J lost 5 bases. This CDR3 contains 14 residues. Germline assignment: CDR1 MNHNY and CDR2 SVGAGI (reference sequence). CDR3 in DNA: TGTGCCAGCAGACATCTAGCGGGAGGGGAGACCCAGTACTTC. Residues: CASRHLAGGETQYF.

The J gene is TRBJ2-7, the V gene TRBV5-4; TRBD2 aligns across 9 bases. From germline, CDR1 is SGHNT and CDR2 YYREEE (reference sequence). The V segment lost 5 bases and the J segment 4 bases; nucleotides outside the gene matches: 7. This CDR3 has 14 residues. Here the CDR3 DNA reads TGTGCCAGCAGTGAAGCGGGAGGCCTTTACGAGCAGTACTTC. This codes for CASSEAGGLYEQYF.

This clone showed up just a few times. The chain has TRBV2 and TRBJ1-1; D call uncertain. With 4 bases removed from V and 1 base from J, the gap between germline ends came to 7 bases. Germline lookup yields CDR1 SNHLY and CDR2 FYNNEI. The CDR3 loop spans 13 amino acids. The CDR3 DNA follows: TGTGCCAGCAGTGGGGGAGAGAACACTGAAGCTTTCTTT. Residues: CASSGGENTEAFF.

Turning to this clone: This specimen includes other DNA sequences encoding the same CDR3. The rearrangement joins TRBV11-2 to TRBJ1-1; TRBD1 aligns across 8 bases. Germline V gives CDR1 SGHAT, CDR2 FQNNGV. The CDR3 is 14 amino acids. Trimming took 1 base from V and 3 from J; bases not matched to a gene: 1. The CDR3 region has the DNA TGTGCCAGCAGCTTAGCAGGGGGCTACACTGAAGCTTTCTTT. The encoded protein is CASSLAGGYTEAFF.

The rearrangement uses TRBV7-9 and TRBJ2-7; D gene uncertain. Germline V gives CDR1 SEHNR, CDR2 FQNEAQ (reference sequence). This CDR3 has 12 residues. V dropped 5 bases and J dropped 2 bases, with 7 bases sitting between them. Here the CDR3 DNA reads TGTGCCAGCAGCCCAGATACCTACGAGCAGTACTTC. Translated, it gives CASSPDTYEQYF.

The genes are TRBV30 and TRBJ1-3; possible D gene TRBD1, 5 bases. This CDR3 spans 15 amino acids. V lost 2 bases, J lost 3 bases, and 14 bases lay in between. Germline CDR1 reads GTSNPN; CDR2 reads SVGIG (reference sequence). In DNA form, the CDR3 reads TGTGCCTGGAGTAGAGACAGATTCTATGGAAACACCATATATTTT. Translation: CAWSRDRFYGNTIYF.

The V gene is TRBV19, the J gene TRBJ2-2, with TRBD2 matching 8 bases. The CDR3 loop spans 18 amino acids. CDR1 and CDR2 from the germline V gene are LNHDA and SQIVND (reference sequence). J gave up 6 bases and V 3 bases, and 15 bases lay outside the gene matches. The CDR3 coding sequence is TGTGCCAGTAGTATCCCCACATTTAGCGGGGTACGCTCCGGGGAGCTGTTTTTT. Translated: CASSIPTFSGVRSGELFF.

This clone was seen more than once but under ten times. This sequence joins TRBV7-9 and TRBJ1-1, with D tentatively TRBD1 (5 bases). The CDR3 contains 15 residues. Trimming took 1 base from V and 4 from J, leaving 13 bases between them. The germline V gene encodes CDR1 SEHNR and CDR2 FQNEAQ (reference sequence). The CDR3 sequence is CASSLEKGLVTEAFF. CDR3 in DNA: TGTGCCAGCAGCTTAGAGAAGGGACTTGTCACTGAAGCTTTCTTT.

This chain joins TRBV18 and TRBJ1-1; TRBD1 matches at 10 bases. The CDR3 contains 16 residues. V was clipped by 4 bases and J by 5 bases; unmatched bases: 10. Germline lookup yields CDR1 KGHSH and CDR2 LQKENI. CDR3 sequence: CASSLWDRGGITEAFF. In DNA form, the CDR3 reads TGTGCCAGCTCACTCTGGGACAGGGGAGGAATTACTGAAGCTTTCTTT.

In DNA, the CDR3 is TGCGCCAGCATTTCCATAACGCAGGGGTCTGGAAACACCATATATTTT. This sequence encodes CASISITQGSGNTIYF. The chain links TRBV23-1 to TRBJ1-3, with D maybe TRBD1 (6 bases). TRBV23-1 is an ORF for which the function is uncertain. This CDR3 is 16 amino acids long. The V gene lost 7 bases and the J gene lost 1 base, with 17 bases spanning the gap.

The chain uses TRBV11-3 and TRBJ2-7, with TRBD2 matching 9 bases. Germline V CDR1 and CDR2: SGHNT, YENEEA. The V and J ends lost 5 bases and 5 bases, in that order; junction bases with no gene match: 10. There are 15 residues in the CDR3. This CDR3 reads CASSPQQGLADEQYF. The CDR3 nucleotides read TGTGCCAGCAGCCCACAACAGGGACTAGCTGACGAGCAGTACTTC.

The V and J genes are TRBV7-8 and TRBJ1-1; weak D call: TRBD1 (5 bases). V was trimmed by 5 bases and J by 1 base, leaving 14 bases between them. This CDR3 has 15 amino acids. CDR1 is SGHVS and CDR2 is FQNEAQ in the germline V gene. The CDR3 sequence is CASSVRGGGNTEAFF. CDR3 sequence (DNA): TGTGCCAGCAGCGTTAGAGGCGGGGGGAACACTGAAGCTTTCTTT.